A single sample gave rise to the 24 T cell receptor beta chains below, sequenced in a study of T cell responses to AZD1222 COVID-19 vaccine. The data were produced by immunoSEQ multiplex PCR, yet TCRdb's version contains in-frame clones alone and is incomplete. The sample holds 140,000 or so clones, about 92% seen once. The sample here was peripheral blood, taken after recovery from COVID-19. Every receptor here comes from an adult who had recovered from COVID-19.

This chain connects TRBV24-1 to TRBJ1-2, with 7 nucleotides matching TRBD1. V gave up 0 bases and J gave up 6 bases; unmatched junction bases: 6. CDR1 and CDR2 from the germline V gene are KGHDR and SFDVKD. The CDR3 contains 15 residues. CDR3: CATSDLGRGKDGYTF. CDR3 nucleotides: TGTGCCACCAGTGATTTGGGCAGGGGGAAGGATGGCTACACCTTC.

The chain recombines TRBV5-5 with TRBJ2-7; D remains ambiguous. Germline values: CDR1 SGHKS, CDR2 YYEKEE (reference sequence). CDR3 length: 15 residues. Trimming shortened V by 4 bases and J by 0 bases, and 14 bases separated the two germline ends. The CDR3 sequence is CASSAKGSSSYEQYF. The CDR3 bases are TGTGCCAGCAGCGCAAAAGGGTCGAGCTCCTACGAGCAGTACTTC.

The V call is TRBV3-1 (or the pseudogene TRBV3-2), the J call TRBJ2-3; TRBD2 matches 7 bases. Germline lookup yields CDR1 LGHDT and CDR2 YNNKEL (reference sequence). The CDR3 consists of 19 residues. V lost 0 bases, J lost 1 base, and 13 bases stayed unmatched. This CDR3 is CASSQDLSVGTSGTDTQYF. CDR3 bases: TGTGCCAGCAGCCAAGATTTATCGGTGGGAACTAGCGGCACAGATACGCAGTATTTT.

The chain joins TRBV2 to TRBJ2-1; possibly TRBD1 for D (5 bases). V lost 6 bases to trimming and J lost 9 bases, with 9 bases between them. Germline V gene data show CDR1 as SNHLY and CDR2 as FYNNEI. This CDR3 has 11 amino acids. In nucleotides, the CDR3 is TGTGCCAGCAGAGGAAGGGGTGAGCAGTTCTTC. It codes for CASRGRGEQFF.

The CDR3 protein is CASSIRVQYTEAFF. The CDR3 DNA reads as TGTGCCAGTAGTATCCGGGTCCAGTACACTGAAGCTTTCTTT. The chain combines TRBV19 with TRBJ1-1; D call uncertain. The CDR3 is made up of 14 amino acids. The germline gives CDR1 LNHDA, CDR2 SQIVND (reference sequence). Trimming took off 3 bases at V and 3 bases at J, with 11 bases between the two ends.

The genes are TRBV5-6 and TRBJ2-3; D is unclear. V shed 1 base and J shed 0 bases, with 12 bases lying between them. The germline V gene has CDR1 SGHDT and CDR2 YYEEEE. The CDR3 is made up of 16 amino acids. In DNA, the CDR3 is TGTGCCAGCAGCTTGTGGCTAGTCGCTAGCACAGATACGCAGTATTTT. This sequence encodes CASSLWLVASTDTQYF.

This sequence joins TRBV6-1 and TRBJ2-7; 7 bases map to TRBD2. J lost 4 bases, V lost 1 base, and 4 bases had no gene match. The germline V gene encodes CDR1 MNHNS and CDR2 SASEGT. This CDR3 is 14 amino acids long. The CDR3: CASSEGEGTYEQYF. The DNA for the CDR3 is TGTGCCAGCAGTGAAGGGGAGGGGACTTACGAGCAGTACTTC.

V usage is TRBV10-3 and J usage is TRBJ2-2; TRBD2 aligns across 9 bases. The CDR3 length is 13 residues. Per the germline V gene, CDR1 is ENHRY and CDR2 is SYGVKD. The trim removed 8 bases at V and 7 bases at J, leaving 5 bases unmatched. The CDR3, as DNA: TGTGCCATCCCGGCGGGGGGGCACGGGGAGCTGTTTTTT. It encodes CAIPAGGHGELFF.

This chain uses TRBV28 with TRBJ2-5, with 7 bases matching TRBD2. The CDR3 contains 15 residues. Germline loops: CDR1 MDHEN, CDR2 SYDVKM. Trimming at V came to 10 bases and at J to 1 base, leaving 12 bases not matched to a gene. The CDR3 loop is CATEGLADLQETQYF. In DNA form, the CDR3 reads TGTGCCACGGAGGGGCTAGCGGACCTCCAAGAGACCCAGTACTTC.

The sample holds one count of this clone. V and J are TRBV7-2 and TRBJ2-7, with TRBD2 matching over 7 bases. With 2 bases clipped from V and 4 bases from J, the junction kept 11 bases outside the gene matches. Looked up from germline, CDR1 is SGHTA and CDR2 is FQGNSA. This CDR3 contains 16 residues. The CDR3 is CASSLSAGGSWYEQYF. CDR3 nucleotides: TGTGCCAGCAGCTTAAGTGCTGGCGGGAGTTGGTACGAGCAGTACTTC.

The rearrangement links TRBV4-2 to TRBJ1-2; 7 bases match TRBD1. CDR3 length: 14 residues. Losses at the gene ends were 3 bases for V and 4 bases for J; bases not matched to a gene: 5. The germline V gene encodes CDR1 LGHNA and CDR2 YNFKEQ. The chain's CDR3 is CASSHGTDLYGYTF. DNA of the CDR3: TGTGCCAGCAGCCATGGGACAGACCTCTATGGCTACACCTTC.

The V call is TRBV16, the J call TRBJ1-2; no clear D. The germline gives CDR1 KGHSY, CDR2 FQNENV. The CDR3 sequence is 17 residues long. Between the trimmed V and J ends, which lost 5 bases and 0 bases, there was a span of 19 bases. The DNA of the CDR3 is TGTGCCAGCAGCGTAACCCCCGGTGATACAGCTAACTATGGCTACACCTTC. Amino acid sequence: CASSVTPGDTANYGYTF.

This chain joins TRBV23-1 and TRBJ2-7, with 11 bases lining up with TRBD1. TRBV23-1 is recorded as an ORF, its role being uncertain. With V trimmed by 4 bases and J by 6 bases, 8 bases remained unmatched. The CDR3 has 15 residues. The CDR3 reads CASSRSGTGGPEQYF. CDR3 sequence (DNA): TGCGCCAGCAGTCGATCCGGGACAGGGGGTCCCGAGCAGTACTTC.

V usage is TRBV9 and J usage is TRBJ2-7, with TRBD2 identical over 9 bases. V lost 4 bases to trimming and J lost 5 bases; unmatched junction nucleotides: 13. Germline V gene sequence: CDR1 SGDLS, CDR2 YYNGEE. This CDR3 region has 16 residues. The CDR3 DNA is TGTGCCAGCAGCCCCCTGAGGCTAGCGGGAACCCACGAGCAGTACTTC. Protein product: CASSPLRLAGTHEQYF.

The chain uses TRBV5-1 and TRBJ1-6, with 9 bases fitting TRBD1. The CDR3 has 17 residues. The V gene's germline CDR1 is SGHRS and CDR2 YFSETQ. The J segment lost 16 bases and the V segment lost 0 bases, leaving 17 bases of the junction unmatched. The CDR3, as DNA: TGCGCCAGCAGCTTGGCCGGTTGGACAGGGGATAGTGGCTGGCTCCACTTT. It specifies CASSLAGWTGDSGWLHF.

The chain employs TRBV30 and TRBJ1-6; TRBD1 agrees at 8 bases. The CDR3 loop spans 17 amino acids. Trimming at V came to 3 bases and at J to 6 bases, leaving 13 bases not matched to a gene. Germline lookup yields CDR1 GTSNPN and CDR2 SVGIG (reference sequence). CDR3 in DNA: TGTGCCTGGAGGGATTACCGTGGACAGGGTATTAATTCACCCCTCCACTTT. This encodes CAWRDYRGQGINSPLHF.

This chain links TRBV14 with TRBJ1-2; TRBD1 matches 8 bases. The V segment lost 1 base and the J segment 8 bases; nucleotides outside the gene matches: 6. The germline CDR1 and CDR2 sequences are SGHDN and FVKESK. The CDR3 runs 14 residues. CDR3 region: CASSQGWPGGGYTF. The CDR3 DNA reads TGTGCCAGCAGCCAAGGGTGGCCAGGGGGCGGCTACACCTTC.

The chain combines TRBV4-1 with TRBJ2-2, with D possibly called TRBD1 or TRBD2 (5 bases each). Germline lookup yields CDR1 MGHRA and CDR2 YSYEKL. The CDR3 has 18 amino acids. V lost 0 bases, J lost 1 base, and 15 bases lay in between. Here the CDR3 reads CASSQESRGVGNTGELFF. Here the CDR3 DNA reads TGCGCCAGCAGCCAAGAGAGTCGAGGGGTTGGGAACACCGGGGAGCTGTTTTTT.

The chain links TRBV20-1 to TRBJ1-6; no reliable D call. V shed 3 bases and J shed 12 bases, with 15 bases lying between them. CDR1 is DFQATT and CDR2 is SNEGSKA in the germline V gene (reference sequence). CDR3 length: 13 amino acids. CDR3 nucleotides: TGCAGTGCTAGTTCTATTGCGGGCGGACCCCTCCACTTT. This codes for CSASSIAGGPLHF.

J is TRBJ1-2 and V is TRBV2; TRBD1 matches at 9 bases. From germline, CDR1 is SNHLY and CDR2 FYNNEI. With 8 bases clipped from V and 6 bases from J, the junction kept 4 bases outside the gene matches. The CDR3 spans 12 residues. CDR3 region: CASSTGGDGYTF. The CDR3 DNA reads as TGTGCCAGCTCCACAGGGGGCGATGGCTACACCTTC.

This chain connects TRBV29-1 to TRBJ2-7; 7 nucleotides line up with TRBD1. The germline V gene encodes CDR1 SQVTM and CDR2 ANQGSEA. J lost 2 bases, V lost 2 bases, and 3 bases had no gene match. The CDR3 totals 13 residues. This chain's CDR3 is CSVERDSPYEQYF. The CDR3 bases are TGCAGCGTTGAAAGGGACAGCCCCTACGAGCAGTACTTC.

The chain employs TRBV28 and TRBJ2-7; 10 bases line up with TRBD1. Germline CDR1 reads MDHEN; CDR2 reads SYDVKM. V trimming: 5 bases; J trimming: 2 bases; junction bases outside the gene matches: 6. The CDR3 spans 15 residues. CDR3 DNA: TGTGCCAGCAGTCCTGGGGACAGGGGACCCTACGAGCAGTACTTC. This gives the protein CASSPGDRGPYEQYF.

This rearrangement joins TRBV9 to TRBJ2-1; D is perhaps TRBD1 or TRBD2 (5 bases each). The CDR3 runs to 13 residues. The V gene lost 1 base and the J gene lost 7 bases, with 9 bases spanning the gap. Germline lookup yields CDR1 SGDLS and CDR2 YYNGEE. The CDR3 spells CASSVLGENEQFF. The DNA of the CDR3 is TGTGCCAGCAGCGTATTAGGGGAGAATGAGCAGTTCTTC.

This rearrangement joins TRBV2 to TRBJ1-1; 7 bases align to TRBD1. This CDR3 comprises 12 residues. Germline CDR1 and CDR2: SNHLY and FYNNEI. Trimming removed 7 bases from V and 4 bases from J; junction bases left unmatched: 3. CDR3 sequence reads: CASKQGGTEAFF. The CDR3 DNA is TGTGCCAGCAAGCAGGGGGGCACTGAAGCTTTCTTT.